This is a list of T cell receptor beta chains from one sample in a study of shared clonotypes between healthy human individuals. Method: immunoSEQ multiplex PCR; TCRdb's copy keeps in-frame clones and lacks some. This sample has about 2 million clones; less than 95% occur once, and the top ten carry approximately 1%. Sequenced: naive CD8+ T cells sorted from blood. These receptors were taken from a young man in good health. Each CDR3 is given with its conserved first and last residue. D genes are given only for firm matches. For some rows the clone size is stated as once, few or many, or as a class when expanded; others skip it.

D gene: .; CDR3 length: 16; clone size: .; J gene: TRBJ1-4; V gene: TRBV12-2; CDR3 protein: CASRHTNRGLHEKLFF; CDR3 DNA: TGTGCAAGTCGCCATACCAACAGGGGGCTTCATGAAAAACTGTTTTTT
D gene: TRBD1; CDR3 length: 15; clone size: .; J gene: TRBJ2-5; V gene: TRBV6-5; CDR3 protein: CASSSGTGVVETQYF; CDR3 DNA: TGTGCCAGCAGTTCCGGGACAGGGGTGGTAGAGACCCAGTACTTC
D gene: .; CDR3 length: 14; clone size: .; J gene: TRBJ1-2; V gene: TRBV6-6; CDR3 protein: CASSYSNGVYGYTF; CDR3 DNA: TGTGCCAGCAGTTACTCGAACGGGGTCTATGGCTACACCTTC
D gene: TRBD1; CDR3 length: 15; clone size: .; J gene: TRBJ2-5; V gene: TRBV7-9; CDR3 protein: CASSSPQGAPETQYF; CDR3 DNA: TGTGCCAGCAGCTCCCCACAGGGGGCTCCCGAGACCCAGTACTTC
D gene: .; CDR3 length: 13; clone size: .; J gene: TRBJ2-7; V gene: TRBV6-1; CDR3 protein: CASSDGGLYEQYF; CDR3 DNA: TGTGCCAGCAGTGATGGGGGGCTCTACGAGCAGTACTTC
D gene: .; CDR3 length: 17; clone size: .; J gene: TRBJ1-5; V gene: TRBV21-1; CDR3 protein: CASSSPTAKKFNQPQHF; CDR3 DNA: TGTGCCAGCAGCTCGCCGACAGCAAAGAAGTTCAATCAGCCCCAGCATTTT
D gene: .; CDR3 length: 15; clone size: .; J gene: TRBJ2-2; V gene: TRBV4-1; CDR3 protein: CASSHDGTGVGELFF; CDR3 DNA: TGCGCCAGCAGCCACGACGGAACGGGAGTCGGGGAGCTGTTTTTT
D gene: .; CDR3 length: 15; clone size: .; J gene: TRBJ2-7; V gene: TRBV13; CDR3 protein: CASSPPNRPDYEQYF; CDR3 DNA: TGTGCCAGCAGCCCCCCTAATAGGCCCGACTACGAGCAGTACTTC
D gene: .; CDR3 length: 12; clone size: .; J gene: TRBJ2-5; V gene: TRBV10-2; CDR3 protein: CASRDFQETQYF; CDR3 DNA: TGCGCCAGCCGGGACTTCCAAGAGACCCAGTACTTC
D gene: .; CDR3 length: 15; clone size: few; J gene: TRBJ1-2; V gene: TRBV6-1; CDR3 protein: CASSEVDGNYYGYTF; CDR3 DNA: TGTGCCAGCAGTGAAGTCGACGGGAACTACTATGGCTACACCTTC
D gene: TRBD1; CDR3 length: 14; clone size: .; J gene: TRBJ2-1; V gene: TRBV6-5; CDR3 protein: CATAVQGSGNEQFF; CDR3 DNA: TGTGCCACCGCAGTACAGGGGTCGGGCAATGAGCAGTTCTTC
D gene: TRBD1; CDR3 length: 15; clone size: .; J gene: TRBJ2-7; V gene: TRBV7-9; CDR3 protein: CASSPPDRGVYEQYF; CDR3 DNA: TGTGCCAGCAGCCCACCAGACAGGGGCGTCTACGAGCAGTACTTC
D gene: .; CDR3 length: 13; clone size: .; J gene: TRBJ2-7; V gene: TRBV2; CDR3 protein: CASSEGSGYEQYF; CDR3 DNA: TGTGCCAGCAGTGAAGGTTCGGGCTACGAGCAGTACTTC
D gene: .; CDR3 length: 16; clone size: .; J gene: TRBJ1-5; V gene: TRBV6-7; CDR3 protein: CASSYGDADGNQPQHF; CDR3 DNA: TGTGCCAGCAGTTACGGGGACGCGGATGGCAATCAGCCCCAGCATTTT
D gene: .; CDR3 length: 13; clone size: once; J gene: TRBJ2-2; V gene: TRBV29-1; CDR3 protein: CSVDRQNTGELFF; CDR3 DNA: TGCAGCGTGGACAGACAGAACACCGGGGAGCTGTTTTTT
D gene: .; CDR3 length: 15; clone size: .; J gene: TRBJ2-2; V gene: TRBV29-1; CDR3 protein: CSAETGRSWAGELFF; CDR3 DNA: TGCAGCGCCGAAACCGGCAGGTCGTGGGCCGGGGAGCTGTTTTTT
D gene: TRBD2; CDR3 length: 15; clone size: .; J gene: TRBJ2-7; V gene: TRBV5-1; CDR3 protein: CASSDRLAGANEQYF; CDR3 DNA: TGCGCCAGCAGCGATAGACTAGCGGGGGCCAACGAGCAGTACTTC
D gene: .; CDR3 length: 16; clone size: .; J gene: TRBJ1-5; V gene: TRBV27; CDR3 protein: CASSLYVAGVNQPQHF; CDR3 DNA: TGTGCCAGCAGTTTATACGTGGCAGGGGTCAATCAGCCCCAGCATTTT
D gene: TRBD1; CDR3 length: 13; clone size: .; J gene: TRBJ2-7; V gene: TRBV10-3; CDR3 protein: CAISEPQGNEQYF; CDR3 DNA: TGTGCCATCAGTGAGCCACAGGGGAACGAGCAGTACTTC
D gene: TRBD1; CDR3 length: 14; clone size: .; J gene: TRBJ1-2; V gene: TRBV7-9; CDR3 protein: CASSSPTGRGGYTF; CDR3 DNA: TGTGCCAGCAGCTCCCCGACAGGGCGAGGGGGCTACACCTTC
D gene: .; CDR3 length: 15; clone size: .; J gene: TRBJ1-3; V gene: TRBV15; CDR3 protein: CATSRDRGGGNTIYF; CDR3 DNA: TGTGCCACCAGCAGAGATCGGGGGGGCGGAAACACCATATATTTT
D gene: .; CDR3 length: 14; clone size: .; J gene: TRBJ2-7; V gene: TRBV7-6; CDR3 protein: CASSPRLDFFEQYF; CDR3 DNA: TGTGCCAGCAGCCCAAGGCTGGACTTTTTTGAGCAGTACTTC
D gene: TRBD1; CDR3 length: 15; clone size: .; J gene: TRBJ1-5; V gene: TRBV6-1; CDR3 protein: CASSEPGQSNQPQHF; CDR3 DNA: TGTGCCAGCAGTGAACCGGGACAGTCAAATCAGCCCCAGCATTTT
D gene: .; CDR3 length: 15; clone size: .; J gene: TRBJ2-3; V gene: TRBV10-2; CDR3 protein: CASSVGASNTDTQYF; CDR3 DNA: TGCGCCAGCAGTGTGGGGGCCTCCAACACAGATACGCAGTATTTT
D gene: .; CDR3 length: 16; clone size: .; J gene: TRBJ2-7; V gene: TRBV11-2; CDR3 protein: CASSLDLGEGVYEQYF; CDR3 DNA: TGTGCCAGCAGCTTAGATCTGGGGGAAGGCGTCTACGAGCAGTACTTC
D gene: .; CDR3 length: 13; clone size: .; J gene: TRBJ2-2; V gene: TRBV29-1; CDR3 protein: CSARDTSAGELFF; CDR3 DNA: TGCAGCGCCCGGGACACATCCGCCGGGGAGCTGTTTTTT
D gene: TRBD2; CDR3 length: 14; clone size: .; J gene: TRBJ2-5; V gene: TRBV6-5; CDR3 protein: CASSDTGGPETQYF; CDR3 DNA: TGTGCCAGCAGTGATACGGGGGGGCCCGAGACCCAGTACTTC
D gene: .; CDR3 length: 13; clone size: once; J gene: TRBJ1-4; V gene: TRBV29-1; CDR3 protein: CSISGAMGEKLFF; CDR3 DNA: TGCAGCATTTCGGGGGCAATGGGGGAAAAACTGTTTTTT
D gene: .; CDR3 length: 16; clone size: .; J gene: TRBJ2-7; V gene: TRBV6-1; CDR3 protein: CASSAAEGVLSYEQYF; CDR3 DNA: TGTGCCAGCAGTGCCGCCGAGGGGGTGCTCTCCTACGAGCAGTACTTC
D gene: TRBD2; CDR3 length: 16; clone size: .; J gene: TRBJ2-3; V gene: TRBV30; CDR3 protein: CAWSIGAGGPGDTQYF; CDR3 DNA: TGTGCCTGGAGTATCGGGGCGGGAGGGCCCGGAGATACGCAGTATTTT
D gene: .; CDR3 length: 15; clone size: .; J gene: TRBJ1-5; V gene: TRBV28; CDR3 protein: CASSPRTMSNQPQHF; CDR3 DNA: TGTGCCAGCAGTCCCCGGACCATGAGCAATCAGCCCCAGCATTTT
D gene: .; CDR3 length: 13; clone size: .; J gene: TRBJ1-2; V gene: TRBV29-1; CDR3 protein: CSATGSHDYGYTF; CDR3 DNA: TGCAGCGCTACAGGGTCCCATGACTATGGCTACACCTTC
D gene: TRBD2; CDR3 length: 14; clone size: .; J gene: TRBJ2-1; V gene: TRBV10-1; CDR3 protein: CASSLVAGDNEQFF; CDR3 DNA: TGCGCCAGCAGTCTTGTAGCGGGGGACAATGAGCAGTTCTTC
D gene: TRBD2; CDR3 length: 15; clone size: .; J gene: TRBJ2-3; V gene: TRBV30; CDR3 protein: CAWTGWGGSTDTQYF; CDR3 DNA: TGTGCCTGGACGGGCTGGGGGGGTAGCACAGATACGCAGTATTTT
D gene: .; CDR3 length: 15; clone size: .; J gene: TRBJ1-1; V gene: TRBV28; CDR3 protein: CASSPISELNTEAFF; CDR3 DNA: TGTGCCAGCAGCCCAATATCGGAACTGAACACTGAAGCTTTCTTT